A single sample is the source of the 21 T cell receptor beta chains below, sequenced in a study of cytomegalovirus exposure and HLA in healthy donors. It was with 60 Vbeta and 13 Jbeta primers that the PCR ran. TCRdb's table, derived via immunoSEQ multiplex PCR, lists solely in-frame clones and lacks some. The sample yields 110,000 or so clones, over 65% seen once. The sequencing input was PBMCs. Receptor source: a man aged 40-49 years in good health and CMV-seropositive.

DNA of the CDR3: TGTGCCAGCAGCTTAGCGAACAGGGGGCGGTTGGTGACAGATACGCAGTATTTT. It is translated as CASSLANRGRLVTDTQYF. This sequence joins TRBV7-6 and TRBJ2-3; TRBD1 matches 9 bases. The V gene's germline CDR1 is SGHVS and CDR2 FNYEAQ. With V trimmed by 0 bases and J by 3 bases, 10 bases remained unmatched. The CDR3 is 18 amino acids.

In this sample, this clone turned up a few times. The rearrangement links TRBV4-3 to TRBJ1-1; D gene ambiguous. The CDR3 extends over 15 amino acids. V was clipped by 0 bases and J by 0 bases, with 8 bases between them. Germline CDR1 is LGHNA and CDR2 is YSLEER. The CDR3 is CASSQDPEVNTEAFF. The CDR3 DNA reads TGCGCCAGCAGCCAAGATCCGGAGGTGAACACTGAAGCTTTCTTT.

The chain couples TRBV7-9 to TRBJ2-1; possibly TRBD2 for D (6 bases). V dropped 0 bases and J dropped 8 bases, with 8 bases sitting between them. This CDR3 region has 13 residues. CDR1 SEHNR and CDR2 FQNEAQ come from the germline V gene (reference sequence). For the CDR3, the DNA is TGTGCCAGCAGCTTAGCTTGGGGGGATGAGCAGTTCTTC. Encoded protein: CASSLAWGDEQFF.

About this clone: The same CDR3 also results from other DNA sequences found in this sample. V is TRBV4-3 and J is TRBJ1-3; D gene ambiguous. V shed 0 bases and J shed 0 bases, with 6 bases lying between them. The CDR3 extends over 15 amino acids. Germline CDR1 and CDR2: LGHNA and YSLEER. The CDR3: CASSQDISSGNTIYF. The CDR3 DNA reads as TGCGCCAGCAGCCAAGATATCAGCTCTGGAAACACCATATATTTT.

This chain connects TRBV7-2 to TRBJ1-6, with a possible D match to TRBD1 (6 bases). V was shortened by 5 bases and J by 4 bases, with 12 bases between the two germline ends. This CDR3 is 15 amino acids long. Germline CDR1 reads SGHTA; CDR2 reads FQGNSA. CDR3 sequence: CASSAGTIYNSPLHF. The CDR3 nucleotides are TGTGCCAGCAGCGCCGGGACAATTTATAATTCACCCCTCCACTTT. The whole variable domain, filled in from reference TRBV7-2 and TRBJ1-6, reads GAGVSQSPSNKVTEKGKDVELRCDPISGHTALYWYRQSLGQGLEFLIYFQGNSAPDKSGLPSDRFSAERTGGSVSTLTIQRTQQEDSAVYLCASSAGTIYNSPLHFGNGTRLTVT.

The J gene is TRBJ2-1, the V gene TRBV9; 7 bases agree with TRBD2. The junction had 5 bases not matched to a gene; V was cut back by 3 bases and J by 8 bases. The CDR3 runs to 13 residues. Germline V lookup: CDR1 SGDLS, CDR2 YYNGEE. CDR3: CASSDGLGDEQFF. The CDR3 region has the DNA TGTGCCAGCAGCGACGGACTAGGCGATGAGCAGTTCTTC.

The V gene is TRBV5-8, the J gene TRBJ2-7; 9 bases agree with TRBD1. Germline V gene lookup returns CDR1 SGHTS and CDR2 YDEGEE. The CDR3 covers 14 residues. Trimming took 0 bases from V and 4 from J; bases not matched to a gene: 2. CDR3 coding DNA: TGTGCCAGCAGCTTGGTTGGGACAGGGTACGAGCAGTACTTC. Amino acids: CASSLVGTGYEQYF.

The chain employs TRBV6-6 and TRBJ2-7; 10 nucleotides match TRBD2. This CDR3 has 14 amino acids. In germline, CDR1 is MNHNY, CDR2 SVGAGI (reference sequence). Trimming took 7 bases from V and 3 from J; bases not matched to a gene: 6. CDR3 coding DNA: TGTGCCAGCACCCTCAGGACTAGCGGCTACGAGCAGTACTTC. The encoded protein is CASTLRTSGYEQYF.

This chain uses TRBV7-2 with TRBJ1-6; 8 bases align to TRBD1. The CDR3 is 17 residues long. Germline V gene data show CDR1 as SGHTA and CDR2 as FQGNSA. After removal of 1 base from V and 1 base from J, the junction contained 3 bases not matched to a gene. CDR3 amino acids: CASSLERTGSYNSPLHF. CDR3 DNA sequence: TGTGCCAGCAGCTTAGAGAGGACAGGGTCCTATAATTCACCCCTCCACTTT.

This clone was recorded a few times. The chain recombines TRBV9 with TRBJ2-2, with D unresolved. Trimming took off 1 base at V and 0 bases at J, with 10 bases between the two ends. The CDR3 length is 16 residues. CDR1 is SGDLS and CDR2 is YYNGEE in the germline V gene. CDR3 region: CASSVKAFANTGELFF. The CDR3 DNA reads as TGTGCCAGCAGCGTAAAAGCTTTCGCGAACACCGGGGAGCTGTTTTTT.

This chain uses TRBV5-6 with TRBJ1-2, with D possibly matching TRBD1 (5 bases). In germline, CDR1 is SGHDT, CDR2 YYEEEE. Trimming took off 3 bases at V and 7 bases at J, with 7 bases between the two ends. CDR3 size: 11 residues. CDR3 DNA sequence: TGTGCCAGCAGCTCTCAGGGTGGCTACACCTTC. Its translation: CASSSQGGYTF.

A single count supports this clone. V and J are TRBV2 and TRBJ1-1; 8 bases are a match to TRBD1. The CDR3 runs 14 residues. J lost 4 bases, V lost 3 bases, and 4 bases had no gene match. Germline assignment: CDR1 SNHLY and CDR2 FYNNEI. The CDR3 coding sequence is TGTGCCAGCAGTGATGACAGGGGACGCACTGAAGCTTTCTTT. This sequence encodes CASSDDRGRTEAFF.

This rearrangement joins TRBV2 to TRBJ1-3; no reliable D call. The CDR3 loop spans 13 amino acids. The V end was cut by 2 bases, the J end by 4 bases, with 6 bases between. Germline V lookup: CDR1 SNHLY, CDR2 FYNNEI. CDR3 in DNA: TGTGCCAGCAGTGAATTTCGGGGAAACACCATATATTTT. It specifies CASSEFRGNTIYF.

A few counts support this clone. The chain recombines TRBV6-5 with TRBJ1-5, with 8 bases aligning to TRBD1. The CDR3 sequence is 14 residues long. V shed 5 bases and J 9 bases; nucleotides not matched to a gene: 9. Germline V gene data show CDR1 as MNHEY and CDR2 as SVGAGI. The CDR3 bases are TGTGCCAGCAGTGGACAGGGACAAGGAGGGCCCCAGCATTTT. It yields the protein CASSGQGQGGPQHF.

The genes are TRBV6-6 and TRBJ1-2; TRBD1 matches at 7 bases. There are 14 residues in the CDR3. V gave up 5 bases and J gave up 6 bases; unmatched junction bases: 9. The germline CDR1 and CDR2 sequences are MNHNY and SVGAGI (reference sequence). CDR3 amino acids: CASSPFRQGDGYTF. The CDR3 nucleotides read TGTGCCAGCAGTCCTTTTAGACAGGGCGATGGCTACACCTTC.

The V and J genes are TRBV4-2 and TRBJ1-1; D unclear. Trimming pared 0 bases from V and 8 bases from J, leaving 10 bases between. CDR3 size: 13 residues. Germline CDR1 LGHNA, CDR2 YNFKEQ. CDR3 protein: CASSQDESLEAFF. In nucleotides, the CDR3 is TGTGCCAGCAGCCAAGATGAGAGCTTGGAAGCTTTCTTT.

The chain employs TRBV11-2 and TRBJ2-3; possibly TRBD1 for D (5 bases). There are 15 residues in the CDR3. Germline values: CDR1 SGHAT, CDR2 FQNNGV. V was pared by 1 base and J by 0 bases, with 8 bases between. CDR3 loop: CASSLVWGSTDTQYF. Here the CDR3 DNA reads TGTGCCAGCAGCTTAGTGTGGGGCAGCACAGATACGCAGTATTTT.

This CDR3 reads CASNSRGNNYGYTF. The CDR3 DNA follows: TGTGCCAGCAATTCCAGGGGAAACAACTATGGCTACACCTTC. This chain uses TRBV6-1 with TRBJ1-2; weak D call: TRBD1 (6 bases). CDR1 is MNHNS and CDR2 is SASEGT in the germline V gene. CDR3 length: 14 amino acids. The germline V and J ends were trimmed by 7 bases and 2 bases, with 14 bases remaining between them.

This clone was recorded a few times. The chain has TRBV14 and TRBJ2-1; 13 bases are shared with TRBD2. Trimming cost V 1 base and J 14 bases; bases outside gene matches: 8. The CDR3 consists of 15 residues. Germline CDR1 and CDR2: SGHDN and FVKESK. Here the CDR3 reads CASSQGGLAGTTEFF. The CDR3 coding sequence is TGTGCCAGCAGCCAAGGGGGACTAGCGGGGACAACCGAGTTCTTC.

This clone appeared a single time. As DNA, the CDR3 is TGCAGCGTGGGGGCTGGGAGTTTTCAGCCCCAGCATTTT. It yields the protein CSVGAGSFQPQHF. V and J are TRBV29-1 and TRBJ1-5, with D perhaps TRBD1 (6 bases). This CDR3 region has 13 residues. Germline V lookup: CDR1 SQVTM, CDR2 ANQGSEA. V gave up 6 bases and J gave up 6 bases, with 15 bases separating them. The whole variable domain, filled in from reference TRBV29-1 and TRBJ1-5, reads SAVISQKPSRDICQRGTSLTIQCQVDSQVTMMFWYRQQPGQSLTLIATANQGSEATYESGFVIDKFPISRPNLTFSTLTVSNMSPEDSSIYLCSVGAGSFQPQHFGDGTRLSIL.

V is TRBV30 and J is TRBJ2-2; TRBD2 matches 10 bases. The CDR3 has 16 residues. In germline, CDR1 is GTSNPN, CDR2 SVGIG (reference sequence). This chain's CDR3 is CAGGASGSWDTGELFF. CDR3 nucleotides: TGTGCTGGAGGGGCTAGCGGGAGTTGGGACACCGGGGAGCTGTTTTTT.